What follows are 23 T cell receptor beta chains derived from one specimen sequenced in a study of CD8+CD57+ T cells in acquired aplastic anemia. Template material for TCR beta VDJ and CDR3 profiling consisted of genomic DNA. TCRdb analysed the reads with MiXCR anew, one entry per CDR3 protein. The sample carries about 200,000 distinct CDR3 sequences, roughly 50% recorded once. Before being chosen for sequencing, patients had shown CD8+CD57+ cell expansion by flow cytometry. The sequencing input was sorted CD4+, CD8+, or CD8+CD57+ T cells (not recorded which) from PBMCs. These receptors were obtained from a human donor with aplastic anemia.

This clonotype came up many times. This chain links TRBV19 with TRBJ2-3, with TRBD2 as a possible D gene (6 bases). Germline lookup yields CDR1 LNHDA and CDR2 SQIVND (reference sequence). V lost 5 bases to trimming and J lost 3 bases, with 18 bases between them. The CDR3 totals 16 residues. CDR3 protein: CASSPLSTGRTDTQYF. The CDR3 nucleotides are TGTGCCAGTAGTCCACTGTCGACGGGGAGGACAGATACGCAGTATTTT.

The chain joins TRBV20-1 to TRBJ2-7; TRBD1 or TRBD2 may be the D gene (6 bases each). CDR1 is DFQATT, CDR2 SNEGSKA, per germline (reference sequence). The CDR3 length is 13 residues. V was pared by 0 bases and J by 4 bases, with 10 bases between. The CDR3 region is CSARDRGVYEQYF. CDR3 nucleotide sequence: TGCAGTGCTAGAGATAGGGGGGTTTACGAGCAGTACTTC.

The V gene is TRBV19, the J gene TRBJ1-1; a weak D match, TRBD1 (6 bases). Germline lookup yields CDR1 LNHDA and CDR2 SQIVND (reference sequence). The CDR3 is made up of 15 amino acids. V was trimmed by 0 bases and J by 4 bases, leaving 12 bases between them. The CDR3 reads CASSIDTGSGTEAFF. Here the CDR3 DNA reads TGTGCCAGTAGTATAGACACAGGGTCGGGCACTGAAGCTTTCTTT.

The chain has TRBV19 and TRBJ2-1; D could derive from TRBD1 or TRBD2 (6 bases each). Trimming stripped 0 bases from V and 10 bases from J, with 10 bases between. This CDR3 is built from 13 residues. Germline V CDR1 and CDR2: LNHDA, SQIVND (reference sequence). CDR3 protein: CASSIDRGQEQFF. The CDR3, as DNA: TGTGCCAGTAGTATAGATCGGGGGCAGGAGCAGTTCTTC.

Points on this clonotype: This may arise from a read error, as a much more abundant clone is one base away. CDR3 residues: CASRSSSGYTEAFF. The CDR3 DNA reads as TGCGCCAGCAGATCGTCGAGCGGGTACACTGAAGCTTTCTTT. The rearrangement links TRBV5-1 to TRBJ1-1, with unresolved D. Germline CDR1 and CDR2: SGHRS and YFSETQ. CDR3 size: 14 residues. Trimming took off 5 bases at V and 3 bases at J, with 14 bases between the two ends.

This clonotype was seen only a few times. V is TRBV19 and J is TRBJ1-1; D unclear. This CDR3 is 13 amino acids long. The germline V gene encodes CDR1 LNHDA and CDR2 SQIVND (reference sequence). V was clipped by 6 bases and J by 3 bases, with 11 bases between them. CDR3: CASSEERDTEAFF. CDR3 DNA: TGTGCCAGTAGCGAGGAAAGGGACACTGAAGCTTTCTTT.

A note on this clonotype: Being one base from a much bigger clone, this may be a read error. The CDR3 DNA follows: TGTGCCAGCAGCTTGAAAGGGGCTCTATCCTCGGGGTTCTTC. This sequence encodes CASSLKGALSSGFF. V and J are TRBV4-1 and TRBJ2-1; a possible D gene is TRBD1 (5 bases). CDR1 is MGHRA, CDR2 YSYEKL, per germline. The CDR3 is 14 amino acids.

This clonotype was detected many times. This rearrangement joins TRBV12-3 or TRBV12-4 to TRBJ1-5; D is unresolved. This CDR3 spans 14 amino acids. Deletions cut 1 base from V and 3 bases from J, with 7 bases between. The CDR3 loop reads CASSLDRTNQPQHF. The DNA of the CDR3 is TGTGCCAGCAGTTTAGACAGAACCAATCAGCCCCAGCATTTT.

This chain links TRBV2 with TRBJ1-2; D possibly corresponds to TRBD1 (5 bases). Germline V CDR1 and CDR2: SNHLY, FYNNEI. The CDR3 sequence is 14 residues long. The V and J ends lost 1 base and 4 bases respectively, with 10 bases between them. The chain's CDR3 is CASSEDIRGYGYTF. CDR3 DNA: TGTGCCAGCAGTGAAGACATAAGGGGCTATGGCTACACCTTC.

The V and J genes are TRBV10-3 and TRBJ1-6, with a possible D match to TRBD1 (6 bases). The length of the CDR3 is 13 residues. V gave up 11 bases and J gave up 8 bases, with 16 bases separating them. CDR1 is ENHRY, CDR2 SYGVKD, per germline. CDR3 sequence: CAVTGRADSPLHF. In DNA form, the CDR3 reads TGTGCCGTAACAGGGCGAGCCGATTCACCCCTCCACTTT.

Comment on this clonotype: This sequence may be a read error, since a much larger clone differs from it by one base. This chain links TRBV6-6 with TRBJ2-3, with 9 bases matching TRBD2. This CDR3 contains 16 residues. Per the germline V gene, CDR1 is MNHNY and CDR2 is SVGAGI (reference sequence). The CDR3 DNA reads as TGTGCCAGCACCCCACTAGGCGGGGGGGAGGGAGATACGCGGTATTTT. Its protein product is CASTPLGGGEGDTRYF.

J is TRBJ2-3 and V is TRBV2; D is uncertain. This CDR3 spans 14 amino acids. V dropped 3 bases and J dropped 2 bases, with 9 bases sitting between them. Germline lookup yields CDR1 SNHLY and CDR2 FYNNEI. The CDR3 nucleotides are TGTGCCAGCAGTGACGGGCAGCCCACAGATACGCAGTATTTT. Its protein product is CASSDGQPTDTQYF.

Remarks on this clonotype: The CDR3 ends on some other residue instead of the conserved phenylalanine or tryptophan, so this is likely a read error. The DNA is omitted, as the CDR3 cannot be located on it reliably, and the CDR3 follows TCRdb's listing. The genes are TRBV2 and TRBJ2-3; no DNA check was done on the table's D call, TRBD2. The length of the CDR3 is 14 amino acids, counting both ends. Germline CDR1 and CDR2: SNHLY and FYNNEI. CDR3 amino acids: CASTSAGTSGSGVG.

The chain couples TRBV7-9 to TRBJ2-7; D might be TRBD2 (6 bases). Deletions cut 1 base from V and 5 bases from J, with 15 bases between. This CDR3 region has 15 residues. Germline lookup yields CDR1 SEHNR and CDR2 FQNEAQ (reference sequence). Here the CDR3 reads CASSLEAGPSHEQYF. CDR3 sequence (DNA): TGTGCCAGCAGCTTAGAGGCGGGGCCATCCCACGAGCAGTACTTC.

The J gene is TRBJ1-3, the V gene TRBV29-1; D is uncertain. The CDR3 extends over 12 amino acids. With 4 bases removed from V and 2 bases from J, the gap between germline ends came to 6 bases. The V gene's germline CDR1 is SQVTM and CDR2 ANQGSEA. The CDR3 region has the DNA TGCAGCGTTGGTAGGGCTGGAAACACCATATATTTT. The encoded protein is CSVGRAGNTIYF.

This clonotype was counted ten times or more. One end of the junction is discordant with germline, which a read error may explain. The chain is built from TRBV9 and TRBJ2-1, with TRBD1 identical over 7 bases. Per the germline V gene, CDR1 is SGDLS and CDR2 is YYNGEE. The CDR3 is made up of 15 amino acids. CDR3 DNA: TGTGCCAGCACACCTCCGGGACAGTCCTTCAATGAGCAGTTCTTC. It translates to CASTPPGQSFNEQFF.

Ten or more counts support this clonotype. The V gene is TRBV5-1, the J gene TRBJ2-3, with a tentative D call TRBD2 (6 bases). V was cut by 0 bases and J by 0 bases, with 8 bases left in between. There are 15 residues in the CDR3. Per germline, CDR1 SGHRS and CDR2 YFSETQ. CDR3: CASSLAGESTDTQYF. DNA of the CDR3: TGCGCCAGCAGCTTGGCGGGGGAGAGCACAGATACGCAGTATTTT.

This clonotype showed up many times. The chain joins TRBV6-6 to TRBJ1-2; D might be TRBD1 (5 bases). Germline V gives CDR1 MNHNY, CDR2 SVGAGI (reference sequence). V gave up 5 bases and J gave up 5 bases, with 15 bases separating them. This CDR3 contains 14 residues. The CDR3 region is CASSELREQYGYTF. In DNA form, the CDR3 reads TGTGCCAGCAGTGAACTCAGGGAACAGTATGGCTACACCTTC.

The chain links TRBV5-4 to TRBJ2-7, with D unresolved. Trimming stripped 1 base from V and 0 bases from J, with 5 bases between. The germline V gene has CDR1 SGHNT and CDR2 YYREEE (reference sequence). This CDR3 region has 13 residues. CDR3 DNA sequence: TGTGCCAGCAGCTTGACAGCCTCCTACGAGCAGTACGTC. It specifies CASSLTASYEQYV.

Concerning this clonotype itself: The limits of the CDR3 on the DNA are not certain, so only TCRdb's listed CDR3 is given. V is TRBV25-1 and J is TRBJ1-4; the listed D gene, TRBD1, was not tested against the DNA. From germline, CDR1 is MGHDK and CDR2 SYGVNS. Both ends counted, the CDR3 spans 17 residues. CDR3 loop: CASSEFGQGNTNEKLSF.

The CDR3 DNA follows: TGTGCCAGCGGCTTGGCCCAGTACTTC. Translating it yields CASGLAQYF. The chain combines TRBV2 with TRBJ2-5, with D uncertain. The CDR3 runs 9 residues. V dropped 8 bases and J dropped 9 bases, with 7 bases sitting between them. Germline lookup yields CDR1 SNHLY and CDR2 FYNNEI.

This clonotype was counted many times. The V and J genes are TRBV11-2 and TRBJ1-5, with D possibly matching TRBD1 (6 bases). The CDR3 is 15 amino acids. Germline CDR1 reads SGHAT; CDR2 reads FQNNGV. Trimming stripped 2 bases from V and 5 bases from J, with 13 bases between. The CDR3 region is CASSLNYRDDQPQHF. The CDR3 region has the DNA TGTGCCAGCAGCTTAAACTACAGGGATGATCAGCCCCAGCATTTT.

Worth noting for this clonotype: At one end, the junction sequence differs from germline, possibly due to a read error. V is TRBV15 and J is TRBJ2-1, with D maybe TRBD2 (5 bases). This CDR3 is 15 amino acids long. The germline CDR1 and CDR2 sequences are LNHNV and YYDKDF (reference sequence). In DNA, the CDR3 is TGTGCCGCCAGCAGCTTGGGGAATCGGGGAATTGAGCAGTTCTTC. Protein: CAASSLGNRGIEQFF.